The TCR beta chain under discussion was sequenced for a study of control samples from healthy donors and cancer patients. Produced via immunoSEQ multiplex PCR; TCRdb's table is partial and in-frame only. The profile covers some 80,000 clones, with 85% to 95% appearing a single time and about 5.6% taken by the ten largest. The CDR3 totals 14 residues. Germline V gene lookup returns CDR1 MDHEN and CDR2 SYDVKM. V gave up 7 bases and J gave up 6 bases, with 18 bases separating them. The source of this sequence is a woman in her sixties or seventies in good health. Sequences were obtained from blood. The V and J genes are TRBV28 and TRBJ1-1, with D maybe TRBD1 (5 bases). The CDR3 DNA reads TGTGCCAGCACCGTCTTCAAGGGGAAGCCTGAAGCTTTCTTT. Translation gives CASTVFKGKPEAFF.